These T cell receptor beta chains were read from a single sample in a study of blood T cells in healthy people across ages. TCRdb reprocessed the 5' RACE reads with MiXCR, giving one entry per CDR3 protein. This sample yields about 680,000 distinct CDR3 sequences, of which around 48% are seen a single time; approximately 32% belongs to the top ten. The sample consisted of blood. The source is a woman aged 60-75 years in good health. Both conserved end residues are part of each CDR3. Each record gives: D gene, J gene, clone size, V gene, CDR3 protein, CDR3 DNA. The D gene is left open where the match is weak. The size field is filled for only some rows; it gives once, few, many or a size class.

.	TRBJ2-5	once	TRBV5-1	CASSLVVSWLGGEQYF	TGCGCCAGCAGCTTGGTCGTGAGTTGGCTAGGAGGTGAGCAGTACTTC
TRBD2	TRBJ2-3	few	TRBV7-8	CASSRLAGAPGDTQYF	TGTGCCAGCAGCCGTCTGGCGGGAGCTCCAGGAGATACGCAGTATTTT
.	TRBJ1-1	many	TRBV4-2	CASSQDGIRNTEAFF	TGTGCCAGCAGCCAAGATGGAATCCGGAACACTGAAGCTTTCTTT
.	TRBJ2-7	.	TRBV25-1	CASSEGGRYEQYF	TGTGCCAGCAGTGAAGGGGGACGGTACGAGCAGTACTTC
.	TRBJ2-3	once	TRBV7-9	CASSLAPSTYTDTQYF	TGTGCCAGCAGCTTAGCTCCCAGTACTTACACAGATACGCAGTATTTT
.	TRBJ2-3	.	TRBV27	CASSLTGQNTDTQYF	TGTGCCAGCAGTTTAACAGGACAGAACACAGATACGCAGTATTTT
.	TRBJ2-6	.	TRBV10-3	CAIGNSGANVLTF	TGTGCCATCGGGAACTCTGGGGCCAACGTCCTGACTTTC
TRBD2	TRBJ2-5	few	TRBV20-1	CSARETSGSALETQYF	TGCAGTGCTAGAGAAACTAGCGGGAGTGCGCTAGAGACCCAGTACTTC
TRBD2	TRBJ2-7	.	TRBV28	CASSFTSGKGSYEQYF	TGTGCCAGCAGTTTCACTAGCGGGAAAGGCTCCTACGAGCAGTACTTC
TRBD2	TRBJ2-1	few	TRBV28	CASSLIARTSGRVNNEQFF	TGTGCCAGCAGTTTAATCGCCAGGACTAGCGGGAGGGTCAACAATGAGCAGTTCTTC
.	TRBJ2-3	.	TRBV28	CASTDRGRGSDTQYF	TGTGCCAGCACCGATAGGGGCCGGGGTTCAGATACGCAGTATTTT
TRBD2	TRBJ2-3	few	TRBV9	CASSVGLDTDTQYF	TGTGCCAGCAGCGTGGGACTAGATACAGATACGCAGTATTTT
.	TRBJ2-5	few	TRBV29-1	CSVAGDGGTGETQYF	TGCAGCGTTGCTGGAGATGGGGGGACGGGAGAGACCCAGTACTTC
.	TRBJ2-7	.	TRBV10-3	CAISETQSGILYEQYF	TGTGCCATCAGTGAGACGCAAAGCGGAATCCTCTACGAGCAGTACTTC
.	TRBJ2-1	.	TRBV4-3	CASSPAVRPHNEQFF	TGCGCCAGCAGCCCCGCGGTCAGGCCGCACAATGAGCAGTTCTTC
TRBD2	TRBJ2-7	.	TRBV20-1	CSAKGSPGTSGGTGYEQYF	TGCAGTGCTAAGGGCAGTCCCGGGACTAGCGGGGGTACTGGGTACGAGCAGTACTTC
.	TRBJ1-2	few	TRBV6-6	CASSYQQGLDGYTF	TGTGCCAGCAGTTACCAACAGGGTCTCGATGGCTACACCTTC
.	TRBJ2-5	few	TRBV29-1	CSVEKVGQETQYF	TGCAGCGTTGAGAAAGTGGGTCAAGAGACCCAGTACTTC
TRBD1	TRBJ2-7	once	TRBV27	CASRPKDRGPWGQYF	TGTGCCAGCAGGCCAAAGGACAGGGGGCCGTGGGGGCAGTACTTC
.	TRBJ1-6	many	TRBV9	CASSVEGYNSPLHF	TGTGCCAGCAGCGTAGAAGGGTACAATTCACCCCTCCACTTT
TRBD2	TRBJ2-5	many	TRBV28	CASSPLTSGQETQYF	TGTGCCAGCAGCCCCCTCACTAGCGGCCAAGAGACCCAGTACTTC
.	TRBJ2-1	.	TRBV20-1	CSARARLGVYEQFF	TGCAGTGCTAGAGCCCGTCTGGGGGTCTATGAGCAGTTCTTC
TRBD1	TRBJ2-7	few	TRBV5-1	CASSSPGQYYEQYF	TGCGCCAGCAGCTCGCCGGGACAGTACTACGAGCAGTACTTC
TRBD2	TRBJ2-7	few	TRBV7-2	CASSRTSGRASYEQYF	TGTGCCAGCAGCAGGACTAGCGGGAGGGCCTCGTACGAGCAGTACTTC
.	TRBJ2-5	few	TRBV28	CASSLGRKETQYF	TGTGCCAGCAGTTTAGGCCGTAAAGAGACCCAGTACTTC
TRBD2	TRBJ2-7	.	TRBV4-2	CASSQDGTSGRAWYF	TGTGCCAGCAGCCAAGATGGGACTAGCGGGAGGGCGTGGTACTTC
.	TRBJ2-7	.	TRBV18	CASSPSVGGYHEQYF	TGTGCCAGCTCACCCTCAGTGGGGGGTTATCACGAGCAGTACTTC
.	TRBJ2-4	few	TRBV15	CATSRVVGLPNIQYF	TGTGCCACCAGCAGAGTCGTTGGACTCCCAAACATTCAGTACTTC
.	TRBJ2-1	.	TRBV28	CARKCPRNEQFF	TGTGCCAGAAAATGCCCTCGCAATGAGCAGTTCTTC
.	TRBJ2-7	.	TRBV28	CASTTPTDPYEQYF	TGTGCCAGCACCACCCCGACAGACCCCTACGAGCAGTACTTC
.	TRBJ2-7	.	TRBV6-2/TRBV6-3	CASSPGQVGSYEQYF	TGTGCCAGCAGCCCTGGGCAGGTGGGCTCCTACGAGCAGTACTTC
.	TRBJ2-4	.	TRBV28	CASSHRSSYGQYF	TGTGCCAGCAGTCACAGGAGCTCCTACGGGCAGTACTTC
.	TRBJ2-2	once	TRBV24-1	CATSPRPGAARLGELFF	TGTGCCACCAGTCCAAGGCCGGGGGCTGCCCGTCTCGGGGAGCTGTTTTTT
.	TRBJ2-7	few	TRBV12-3/TRBV12-4	CASSRQREQYF	TGTGCCAGCAGTCGACAGCGCGAGCAGTACTTC
.	TRBJ2-6	few	TRBV2	CASSEAPKISGANVLTF	TGTGCCAGCAGTGAAGCCCCCAAGATCTCTGGGGCCAACGTCCTGACTTTC
TRBD2	TRBJ2-3	.	TRBV20-1	CSAPTQSAGGPRDTQYF	TGCAGTGCTCCTACCCAATCAGCGGGAGGGCCACGAGATACGCAGTATTTT
TRBD1	TRBJ1-4	.	TRBV7-9	CASNSGTGREKLFF	TGTGCCAGCAACTCGGGGACAGGGAGAGAAAAACTGTTTTTT
.	TRBJ2-7	.	TRBV27	CASSLSGTNPINYEQYF	TGTGCCAGCAGTTTATCGGGAACCAACCCAATAAACTACGAGCAGTACTTC
.	TRBJ1-4	.	TRBV11-2	CASSFGRSRNEKLFF	TGTGCCAGCAGCTTCGGAAGGTCAAGGAATGAAAAACTGTTTTTT
.	TRBJ2-1	many	TRBV28	CASKRVGAQVDEQFF	TGTGCCAGCAAGCGTGTAGGTGCCCAAGTGGATGAGCAGTTCTTC
TRBD1	TRBJ1-2	few	TRBV9	CASSALSSGQPYGYTF	TGTGCCAGCAGCGCCCTATCCTCGGGACAGCCCTATGGCTACACCTTC
TRBD1	TRBJ2-7	.	TRBV28	CASLHRDRTVSRQYF	TGTGCCAGCCTCCACCGGGACAGGACCGTGTCAAGGCAGTACTTC
TRBD2	TRBJ2-2	.	TRBV4-3	CASSQDLTGGPFGELFF	TGCGCCAGCAGCCAAGACCTGACGGGAGGGCCGTTCGGGGAGCTGTTTTTT
.	TRBJ1-2	.	TRBV21-1	CASCATGDNEMCYGYTF	TGTGCCAGCTGCGCGACAGGGGACAACGAGATGTGCTATGGCTACACCTTC
TRBD2	TRBJ2-1	.	TRBV20-1	CSARAGSYTSGIFGEQFF	TGCAGTGCTAGAGCTGGAAGTTATACTAGCGGGATTTTCGGTGAGCAGTTCTTC
TRBD1	TRBJ2-1	few	TRBV10-3	CAMSEDRGGNEQFF	TGTGCCATGAGCGAGGACAGGGGTGGCAATGAGCAGTTCTTC
TRBD2	TRBJ2-7	.	TRBV29-1	CSALTSGAYEQYF	TGCAGCGCTTTGACTAGCGGTGCCTACGAGCAGTACTTC
.	TRBJ2-1	.	TRBV11-3	CASSFEGDYEQFF	TGTGCCAGCAGCTTTGAGGGAGACTATGAGCAGTTCTTC
.	TRBJ2-1	.	TRBV5-1	CASSLGAGEQFF	TGCGCCAGCAGCTTGGGGGCTGGGGAGCAGTTCTTC
.	TRBJ2-3	.	TRBV28	CASSFGAGTDTQYF	TGTGCCAGCAGTTTTGGTGCGGGAACAGATACGCAGTATTTT
TRBD2	TRBJ2-5	many	TRBV18	CASSPTVGLAGGEETQYF	TGTGCCAGCTCACCAACCGTCGGACTAGCGGGAGGGGAAGAGACCCAGTACTTC
.	TRBJ2-7	few	TRBV28	CASSSPGGRTPYEQYF	TGTGCCAGCAGTTCCCCCGGGGGGCGCACCCCCTACGAGCAGTACTTC
.	TRBJ1-2	.	TRBV3-1	CASSQDSDSYGYTF	TGTGCCAGCAGCCAAGATAGCGACAGCTATGGCTACACCTTC